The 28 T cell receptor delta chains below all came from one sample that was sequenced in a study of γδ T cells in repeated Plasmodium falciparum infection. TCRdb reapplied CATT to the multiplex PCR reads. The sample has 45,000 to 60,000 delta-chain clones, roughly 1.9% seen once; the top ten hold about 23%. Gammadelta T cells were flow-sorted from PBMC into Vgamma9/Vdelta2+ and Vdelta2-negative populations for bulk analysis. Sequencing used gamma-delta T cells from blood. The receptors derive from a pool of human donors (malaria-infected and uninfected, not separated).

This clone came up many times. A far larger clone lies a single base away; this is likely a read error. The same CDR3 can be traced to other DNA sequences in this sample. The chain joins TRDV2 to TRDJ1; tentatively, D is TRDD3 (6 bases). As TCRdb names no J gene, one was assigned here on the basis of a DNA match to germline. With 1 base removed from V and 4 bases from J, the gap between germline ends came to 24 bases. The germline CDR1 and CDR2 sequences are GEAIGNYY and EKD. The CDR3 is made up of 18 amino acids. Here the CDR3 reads CACDTVSLGATGDDKLIF. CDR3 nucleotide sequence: TGTGCCTGTGACACGGTTTCACTGGGAGCTACGGGAGACGATAAACTCATCTTT.

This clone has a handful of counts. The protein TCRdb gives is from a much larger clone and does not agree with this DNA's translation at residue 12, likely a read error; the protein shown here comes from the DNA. The CDR3 DNA sequence: TGTGCCTGTGACGTCTTCTCCACCCCCACCGATAGACTCATCTTT. Translating it yields CACDVFSTPTDRLIF. The chain uses TRDV2 and TRDJ1; D remains unclear. TCRdb is silent on the J gene; assignment here came from matching the DNA to germline. This CDR3 is built from 15 residues. Germline V gene lookup returns CDR1 GEAIGNYY and CDR2 EKD.

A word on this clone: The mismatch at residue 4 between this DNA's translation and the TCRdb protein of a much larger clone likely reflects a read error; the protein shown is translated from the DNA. The DNA for the CDR3 is TGTGCCTGTGCTGGAGTGCCCCCCTCTGGGGGACCCGACTACACCGATAAACTCATCTTT. This translates into CACAGVPPSGGPDYTDKLIF. The J gene is TRDJ1, the V gene TRDV2; 8 bases fit TRDD3. The J gene, missing from TCRdb, was assigned here through DNA to germline matching. CDR3 length equals 20 residues. V lost 5 bases to trimming and J lost 0 bases; unmatched junction nucleotides: 22. Germline-derived CDR1 and CDR2 are GEAIGNYY and EKD.

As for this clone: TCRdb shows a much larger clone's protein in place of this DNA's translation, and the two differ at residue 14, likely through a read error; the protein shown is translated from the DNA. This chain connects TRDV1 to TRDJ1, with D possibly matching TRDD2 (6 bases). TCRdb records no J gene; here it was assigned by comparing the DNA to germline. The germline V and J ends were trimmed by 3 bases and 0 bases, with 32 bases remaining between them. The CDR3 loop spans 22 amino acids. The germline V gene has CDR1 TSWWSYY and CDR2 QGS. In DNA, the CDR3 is TGTGCTCTTGGGGACGCCCCTTCTTCCTTAATCCACCTGGTCCAGTACACCGATAAACTCATCTTT. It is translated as CALGDAPSSLIHLVQYTDKLIF.

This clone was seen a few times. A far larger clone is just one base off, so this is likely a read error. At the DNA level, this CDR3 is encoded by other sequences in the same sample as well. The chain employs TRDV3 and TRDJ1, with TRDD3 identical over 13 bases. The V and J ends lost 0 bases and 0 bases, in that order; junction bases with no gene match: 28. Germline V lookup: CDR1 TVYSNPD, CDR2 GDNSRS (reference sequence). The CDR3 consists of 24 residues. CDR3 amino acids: CAFSYPSYLGDVLGDTLYTDKLIF. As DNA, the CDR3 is TGTGCCTTTAGCTACCCTTCCTACCTAGGGGATGTACTGGGGGATACGCTGTACACCGATAAACTCATCTTT.

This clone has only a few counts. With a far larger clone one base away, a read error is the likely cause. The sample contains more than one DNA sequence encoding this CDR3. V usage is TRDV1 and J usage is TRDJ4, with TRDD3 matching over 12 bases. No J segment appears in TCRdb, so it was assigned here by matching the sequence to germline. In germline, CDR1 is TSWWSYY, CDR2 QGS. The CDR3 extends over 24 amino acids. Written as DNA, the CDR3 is TGTGCCCTTGGGGGGAACTCCGCTTCCTACCCATACTGGGGGATACTAGATGATACTAGACCCCTGATCTTT. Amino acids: CALGGNSASYPYWGILDDTRPLIF.

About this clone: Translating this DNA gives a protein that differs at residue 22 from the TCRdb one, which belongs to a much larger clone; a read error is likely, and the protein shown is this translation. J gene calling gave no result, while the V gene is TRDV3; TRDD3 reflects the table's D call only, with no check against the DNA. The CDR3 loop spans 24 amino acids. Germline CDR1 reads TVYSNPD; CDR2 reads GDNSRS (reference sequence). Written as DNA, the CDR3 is TGTGCCTTTCGGGCCTACGCGACGTACTGGGGGATACGCAGGAGTAGGACTAACACCGATAAACCCATCTTT. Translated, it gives CAFRAYATYWGIRRSRTNTDKPIF.

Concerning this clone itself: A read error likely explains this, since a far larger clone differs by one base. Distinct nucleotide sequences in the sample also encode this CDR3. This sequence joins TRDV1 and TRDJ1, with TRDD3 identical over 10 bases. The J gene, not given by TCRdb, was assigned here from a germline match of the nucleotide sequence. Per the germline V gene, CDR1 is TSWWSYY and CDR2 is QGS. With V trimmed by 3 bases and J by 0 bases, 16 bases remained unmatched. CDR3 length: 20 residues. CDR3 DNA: TGTGCTCTTGGGGATCAGAGTCGATACTGGGGGATTCCGTACACCGATAAACTCATCTTT. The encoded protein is CALGDQSRYWGIPYTDKLIF.

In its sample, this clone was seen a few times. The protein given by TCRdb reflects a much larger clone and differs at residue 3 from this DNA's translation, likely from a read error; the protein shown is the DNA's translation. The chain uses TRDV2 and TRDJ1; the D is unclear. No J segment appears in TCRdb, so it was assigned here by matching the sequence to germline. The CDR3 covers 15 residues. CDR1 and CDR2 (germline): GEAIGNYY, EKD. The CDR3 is CAYDTVLRSTDKLIF. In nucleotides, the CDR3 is TGTGCCTATGACACCGTATTGAGAAGCACCGATAAACTCATCTTT.

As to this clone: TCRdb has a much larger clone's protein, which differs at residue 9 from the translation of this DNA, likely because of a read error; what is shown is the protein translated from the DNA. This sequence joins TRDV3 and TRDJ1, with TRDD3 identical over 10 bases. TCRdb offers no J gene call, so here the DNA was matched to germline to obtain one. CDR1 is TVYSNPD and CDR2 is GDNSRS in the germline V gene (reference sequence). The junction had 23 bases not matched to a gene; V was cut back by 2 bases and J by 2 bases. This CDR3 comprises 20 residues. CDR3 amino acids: CAFLSPTSAYLLGDTDKLIF. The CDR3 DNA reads TGTGCCTTTTTGTCTCCTACGTCAGCCTATTTACTGGGGGATACCGATAAACTCATCTTT.

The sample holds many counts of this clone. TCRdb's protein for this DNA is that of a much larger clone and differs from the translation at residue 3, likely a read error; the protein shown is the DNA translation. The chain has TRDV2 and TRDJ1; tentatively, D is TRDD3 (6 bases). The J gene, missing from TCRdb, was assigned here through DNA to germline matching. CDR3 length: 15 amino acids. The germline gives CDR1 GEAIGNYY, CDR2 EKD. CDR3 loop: CARDNMGGEEKRLIF. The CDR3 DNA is TGTGCCCGTGACAACATGGGGGGGGAGGAGAAGAGACTCATCTTT.

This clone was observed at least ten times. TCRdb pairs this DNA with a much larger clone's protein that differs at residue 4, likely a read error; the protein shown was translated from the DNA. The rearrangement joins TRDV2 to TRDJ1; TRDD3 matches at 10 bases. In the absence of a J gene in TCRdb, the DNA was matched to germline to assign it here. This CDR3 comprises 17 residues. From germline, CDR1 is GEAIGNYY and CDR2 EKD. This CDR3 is CACGTPWVGDTSDKLIF. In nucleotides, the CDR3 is TGTGCCTGTGGCACCCCATGGGTGGGGGATACCTCCGATAAACTCATCTTT.

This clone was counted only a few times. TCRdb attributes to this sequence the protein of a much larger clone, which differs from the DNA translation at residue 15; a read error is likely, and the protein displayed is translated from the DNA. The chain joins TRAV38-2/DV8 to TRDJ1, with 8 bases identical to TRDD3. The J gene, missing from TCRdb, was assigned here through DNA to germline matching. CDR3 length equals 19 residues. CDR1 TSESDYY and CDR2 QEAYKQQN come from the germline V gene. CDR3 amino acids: CAWTRFNRYWGLYTEKLIF. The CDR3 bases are TGTGCTTGGACCCGGTTTAATAGGTACTGGGGGTTGTACACCGAGAAACTCATCTTT.

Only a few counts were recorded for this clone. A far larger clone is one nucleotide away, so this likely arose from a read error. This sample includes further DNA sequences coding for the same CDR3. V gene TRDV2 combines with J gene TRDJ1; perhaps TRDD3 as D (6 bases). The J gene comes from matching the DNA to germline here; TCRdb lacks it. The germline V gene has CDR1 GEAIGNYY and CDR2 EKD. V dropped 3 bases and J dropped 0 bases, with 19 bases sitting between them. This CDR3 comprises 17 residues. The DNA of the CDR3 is TGTGCCTGTGACGCGGTAGGGGATGGGGGCTACACCGATAAACTCATCTTT. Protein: CACDAVGDGGYTDKLIF.

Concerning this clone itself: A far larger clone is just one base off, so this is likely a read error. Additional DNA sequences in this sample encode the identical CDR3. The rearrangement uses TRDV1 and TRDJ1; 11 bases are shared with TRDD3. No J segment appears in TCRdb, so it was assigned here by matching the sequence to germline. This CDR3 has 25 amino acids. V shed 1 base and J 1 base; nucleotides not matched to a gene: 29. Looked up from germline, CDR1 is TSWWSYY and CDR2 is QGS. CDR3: CALGERTSYFWGIRRHVGRTDKLIF. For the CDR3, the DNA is TGTGCTCTTGGGGAACGGACTTCCTACTTTTGGGGGATACGAAGGCATGTGGGGCGCACCGATAAACTCATCTTT.

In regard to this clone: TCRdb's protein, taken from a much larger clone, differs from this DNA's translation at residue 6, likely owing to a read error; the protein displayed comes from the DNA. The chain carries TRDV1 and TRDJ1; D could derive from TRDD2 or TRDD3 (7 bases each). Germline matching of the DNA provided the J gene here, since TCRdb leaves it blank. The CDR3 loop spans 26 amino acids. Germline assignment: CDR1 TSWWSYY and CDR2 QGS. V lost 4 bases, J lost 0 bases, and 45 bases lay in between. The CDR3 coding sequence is TGTGCTCTTGGGGGGGACTATTACCCCTGGCCTTCCTTTCCCTGGGGGTCGGTATGGTACACCGATAAACTCATCTTT. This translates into CALGGDYYPWPSFPWGSVWYTDKLIF.

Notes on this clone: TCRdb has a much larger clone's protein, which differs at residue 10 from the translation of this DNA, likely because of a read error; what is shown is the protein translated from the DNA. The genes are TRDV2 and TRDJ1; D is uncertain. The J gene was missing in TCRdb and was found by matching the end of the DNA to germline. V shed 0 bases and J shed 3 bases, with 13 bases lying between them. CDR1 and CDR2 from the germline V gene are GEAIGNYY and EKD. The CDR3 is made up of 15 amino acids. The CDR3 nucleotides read TGTGCCTGTGACACCATCACCCAAAACGCCGATAAACTCATCTTT. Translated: CACDTITQNADKLIF.

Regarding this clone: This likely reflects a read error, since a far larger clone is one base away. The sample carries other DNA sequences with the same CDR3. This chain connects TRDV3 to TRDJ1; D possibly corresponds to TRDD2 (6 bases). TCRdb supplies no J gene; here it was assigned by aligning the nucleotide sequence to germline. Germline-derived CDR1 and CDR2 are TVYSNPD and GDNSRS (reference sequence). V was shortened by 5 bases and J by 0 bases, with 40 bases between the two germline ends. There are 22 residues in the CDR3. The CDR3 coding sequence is TGTGCCCTCCCGCGGGGACCTTCCGGTTTGGGAATACGCGTTTGGTACACCGATAAACTCATCTTT. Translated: CALPRGPSGLGIRVWYTDKLIF.

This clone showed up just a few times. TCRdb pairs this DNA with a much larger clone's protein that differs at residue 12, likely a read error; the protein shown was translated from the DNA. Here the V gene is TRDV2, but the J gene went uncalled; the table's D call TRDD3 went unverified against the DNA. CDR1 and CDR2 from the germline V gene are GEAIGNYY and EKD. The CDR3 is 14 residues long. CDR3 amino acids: CACDKGILRDKPIF. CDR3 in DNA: TGTGCCTGTGACAAGGGGATACTCCGTGATAAACCCATCTTT.

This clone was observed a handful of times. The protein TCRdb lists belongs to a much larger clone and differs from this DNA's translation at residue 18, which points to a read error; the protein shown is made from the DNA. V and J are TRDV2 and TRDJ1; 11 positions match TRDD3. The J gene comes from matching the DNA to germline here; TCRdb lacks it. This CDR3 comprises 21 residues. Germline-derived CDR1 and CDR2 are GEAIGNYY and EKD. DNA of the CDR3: TGTGCCTGTGACACCGAAAGGGTTCTTACTGGGGGATATCCGTACACCGATGAACTCATCTTT. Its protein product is CACDTERVLTGGYPYTDELIF.

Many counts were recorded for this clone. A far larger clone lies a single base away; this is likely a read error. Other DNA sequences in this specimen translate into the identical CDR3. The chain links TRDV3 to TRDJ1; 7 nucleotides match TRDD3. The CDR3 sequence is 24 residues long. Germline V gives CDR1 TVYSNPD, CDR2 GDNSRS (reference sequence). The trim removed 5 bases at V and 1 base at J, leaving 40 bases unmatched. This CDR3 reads CAHGVSFLYWGLTRVRSCTDKLIF. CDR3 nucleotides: TGTGCCCATGGGGTCTCCTTTTTATACTGGGGACTAACAAGGGTTCGATCCTGCACCGATAAACTCATCTTT.

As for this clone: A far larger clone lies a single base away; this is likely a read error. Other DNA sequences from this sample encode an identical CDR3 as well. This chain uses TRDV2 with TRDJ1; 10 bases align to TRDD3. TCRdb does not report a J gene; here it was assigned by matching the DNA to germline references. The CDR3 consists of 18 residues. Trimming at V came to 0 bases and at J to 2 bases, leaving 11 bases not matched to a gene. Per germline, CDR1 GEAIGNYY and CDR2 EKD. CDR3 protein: CACDTLAGGYGRTDKLIF. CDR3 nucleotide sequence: TGTGCCTGTGACACCCTGGCTGGGGGATATGGTAGGACCGATAAACTCATCTTT.

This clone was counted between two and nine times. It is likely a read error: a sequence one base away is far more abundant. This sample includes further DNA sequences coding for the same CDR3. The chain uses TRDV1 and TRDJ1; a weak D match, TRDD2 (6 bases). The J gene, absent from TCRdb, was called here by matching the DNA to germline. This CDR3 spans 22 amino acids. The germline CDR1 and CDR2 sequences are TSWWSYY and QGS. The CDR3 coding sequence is TGTGCTCTTGGGGACGCCCCTTCTTCCTTAATCCACCTGATCCAGTACACTGATAAACTCATCTTT. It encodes CALGDAPSSLIHLIQYTDKLIF.

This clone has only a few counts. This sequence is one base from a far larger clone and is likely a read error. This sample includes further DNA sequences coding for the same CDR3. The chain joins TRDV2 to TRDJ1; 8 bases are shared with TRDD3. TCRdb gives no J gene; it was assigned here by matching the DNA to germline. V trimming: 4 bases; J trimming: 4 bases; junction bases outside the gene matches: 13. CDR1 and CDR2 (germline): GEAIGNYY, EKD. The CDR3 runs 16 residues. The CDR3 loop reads CACEGLGGLNGDKLIF. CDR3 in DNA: TGTGCCTGTGAGGGGCTTGGGGGATTAAATGGCGATAAACTCATCTTT.

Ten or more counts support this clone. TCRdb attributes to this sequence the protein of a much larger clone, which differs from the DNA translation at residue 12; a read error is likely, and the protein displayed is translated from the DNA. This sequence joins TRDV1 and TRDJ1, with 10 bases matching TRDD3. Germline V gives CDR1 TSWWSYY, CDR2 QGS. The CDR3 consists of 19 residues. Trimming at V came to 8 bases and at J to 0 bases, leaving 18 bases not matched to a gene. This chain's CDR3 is CALYPLWGISGAYTDKLIF. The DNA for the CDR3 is TGTGCTCTTTACCCCCTCTGGGGGATATCTGGAGCCTACACCGATAAACTCATCTTT.

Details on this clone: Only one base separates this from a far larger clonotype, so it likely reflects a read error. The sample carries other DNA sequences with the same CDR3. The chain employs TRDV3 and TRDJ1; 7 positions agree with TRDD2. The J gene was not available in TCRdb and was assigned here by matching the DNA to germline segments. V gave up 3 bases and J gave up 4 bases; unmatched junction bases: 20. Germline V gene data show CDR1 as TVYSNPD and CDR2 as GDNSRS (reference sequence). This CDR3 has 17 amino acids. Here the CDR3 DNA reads TGTGCCTTAATTTCCTTCCTGCCGGCCGGGGGCCTCGATAAACTCATCTTT. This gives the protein CALISFLPAGGLDKLIF.

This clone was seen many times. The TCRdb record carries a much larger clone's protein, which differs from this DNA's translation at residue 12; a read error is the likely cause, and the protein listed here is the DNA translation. Here the CDR3 reads CACQDLLGEKSADKLIF. The CDR3 DNA follows: TGTGCCTGTCAGGACTTACTGGGGGAGAAGTCGGCCGATAAACTCATCTTT. V is TRDV2 and J is TRDJ1, with 9 nucleotides matching TRDD3. The J gene, not given by TCRdb, was assigned here from a germline match of the nucleotide sequence. Germline V gives CDR1 GEAIGNYY, CDR2 EKD. This CDR3 comprises 17 residues. The ends lost 6 bases at V and 3 bases at J; junction bases unmatched: 16.

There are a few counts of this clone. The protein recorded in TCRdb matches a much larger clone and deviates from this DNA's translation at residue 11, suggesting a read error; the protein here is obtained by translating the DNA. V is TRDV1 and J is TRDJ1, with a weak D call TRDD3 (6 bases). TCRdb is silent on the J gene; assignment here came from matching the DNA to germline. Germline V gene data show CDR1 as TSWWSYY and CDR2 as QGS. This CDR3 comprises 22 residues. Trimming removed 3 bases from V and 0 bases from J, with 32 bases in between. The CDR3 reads CALGDPKPCFRGNRPYTDKLIF. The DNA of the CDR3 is TGTGCTCTTGGGGACCCCAAGCCTTGCTTCCGGGGGAATAGGCCGTACACCGATAAACTCATCTTT.